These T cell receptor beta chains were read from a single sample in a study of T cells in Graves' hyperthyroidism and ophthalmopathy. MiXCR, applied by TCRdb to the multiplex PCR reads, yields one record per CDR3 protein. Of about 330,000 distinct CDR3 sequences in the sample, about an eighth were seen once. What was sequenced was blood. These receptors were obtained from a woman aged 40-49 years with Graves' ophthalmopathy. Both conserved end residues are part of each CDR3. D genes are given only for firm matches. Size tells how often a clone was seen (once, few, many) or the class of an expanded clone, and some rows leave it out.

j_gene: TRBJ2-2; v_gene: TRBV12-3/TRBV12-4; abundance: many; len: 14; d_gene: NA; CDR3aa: CASSFGGIPGELFF; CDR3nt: TGTGCCAGCAGTTTTGGAGGGATCCCCGGGGAGCTGTTTTTT
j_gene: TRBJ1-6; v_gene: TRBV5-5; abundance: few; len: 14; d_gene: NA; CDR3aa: CASSLEDLYSPLHF; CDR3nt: TGTGCCAGCAGCTTGGAAGATTTGTATTCACCCCTCCACTTT
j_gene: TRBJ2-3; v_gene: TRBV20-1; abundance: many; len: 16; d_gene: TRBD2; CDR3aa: CSARDRLAGRRDTQYF; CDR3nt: TGCAGTGCTAGAGATCGACTAGCGGGACGCAGAGATACGCAGTATTTT
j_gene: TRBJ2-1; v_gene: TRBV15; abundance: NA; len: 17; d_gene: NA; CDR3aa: CATSGKGGMGLYNEQFF; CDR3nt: TGTGCCACCAGCGGAAAAGGGGGGATGGGTTTGTACAATGAGCAGTTCTTC
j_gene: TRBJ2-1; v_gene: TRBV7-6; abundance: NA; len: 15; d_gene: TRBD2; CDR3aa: CASSLKGLAGDEQFF; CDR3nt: TGTGCCAGCAGCTTAAAGGGACTAGCGGGAGACGAGCAGTTCTTC
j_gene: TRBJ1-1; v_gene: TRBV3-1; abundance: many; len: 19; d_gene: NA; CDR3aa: CASSPSPWQRLRMNTEAFF; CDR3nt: TGTGCCAGCAGCCCATCTCCCTGGCAGCGTCTCAGAATGAACACTGAAGCTTTCTTT
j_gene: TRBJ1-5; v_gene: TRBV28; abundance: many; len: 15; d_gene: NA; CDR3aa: CASSWRGSSNQPQHF; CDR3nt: TGTGCCAGCAGTTGGAGGGGGAGTAGCAATCAGCCCCAGCATTTT
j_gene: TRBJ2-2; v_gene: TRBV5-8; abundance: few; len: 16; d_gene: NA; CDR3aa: CASSLGRDRNTGELFF; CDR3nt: TGTGCCAGCAGCTTAGGCCGGGATAGGAACACCGGGGAGCTGTTTTTT
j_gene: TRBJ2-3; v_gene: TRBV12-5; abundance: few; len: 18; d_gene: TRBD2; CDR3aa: CASGKQPPFAGGPDTQYF; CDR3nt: TGTGCTAGTGGTAAACAACCCCCCTTTGCGGGAGGTCCAGATACGCAGTATTTT
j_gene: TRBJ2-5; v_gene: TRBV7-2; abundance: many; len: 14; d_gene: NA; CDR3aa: CASSLDGATETQYF; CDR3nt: TGTGCCAGCAGCTTAGATGGGGCGACGGAGACCCAGTACTTC
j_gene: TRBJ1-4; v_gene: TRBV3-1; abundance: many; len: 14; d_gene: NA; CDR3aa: CASSQDLRNEKLFF; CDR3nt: TGTGCCAGCAGCCAAGATTTGCGAAATGAAAAACTGTTTTTT
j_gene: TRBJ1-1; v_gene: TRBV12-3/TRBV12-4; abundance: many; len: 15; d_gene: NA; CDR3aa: CASSLDTGGDTEAFF; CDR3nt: TGTGCCAGCAGTTTAGACACAGGAGGCGACACTGAAGCTTTCTTT
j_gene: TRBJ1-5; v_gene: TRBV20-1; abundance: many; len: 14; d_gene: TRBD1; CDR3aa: CSAQSGQGYQPQHF; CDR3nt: TGCAGTGCTCAGTCGGGACAGGGGTATCAGCCCCAGCATTTT
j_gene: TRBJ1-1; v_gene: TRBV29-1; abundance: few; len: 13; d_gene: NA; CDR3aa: CSVPGGGTQSAFF; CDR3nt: TGCAGCGTTCCCGGCGGGGGCACACAGTCCGCTTTCTTT
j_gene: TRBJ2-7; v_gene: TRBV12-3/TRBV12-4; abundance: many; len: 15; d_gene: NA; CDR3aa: CASSLSASRDYEQYF; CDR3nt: TGTGCCAGCAGTTTATCTGCCTCGAGGGATTACGAGCAGTACTTC
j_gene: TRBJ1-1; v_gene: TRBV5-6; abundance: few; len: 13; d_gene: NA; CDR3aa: CASSKGFNTEAFF; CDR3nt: TGTGCCAGTTCGAAGGGATTCAACACTGAAGCTTTCTTT
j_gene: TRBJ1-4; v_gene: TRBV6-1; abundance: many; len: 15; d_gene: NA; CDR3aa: CASRSAGRFNEKLFF; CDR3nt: TGTGCCAGCAGATCGGCGGGACGGTTTAATGAAAAACTGTTTTTT
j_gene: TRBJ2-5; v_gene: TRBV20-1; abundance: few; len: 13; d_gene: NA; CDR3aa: CSARGINQETQYF; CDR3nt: TGCAGTGCTAGAGGTATCAATCAAGAGACCCAGTACTTC
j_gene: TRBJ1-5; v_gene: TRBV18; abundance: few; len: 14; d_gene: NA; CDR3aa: CASSPQKGVQPQHF; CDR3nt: TGTGCCAGCTCACCCCAAAAAGGGGTCCAGCCCCAGCATTTT
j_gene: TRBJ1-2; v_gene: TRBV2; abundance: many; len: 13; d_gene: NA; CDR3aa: CASSYTESSGYTF; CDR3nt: TGTGCCAGCAGTTATACAGAGTCCTCTGGCTACACCTTC
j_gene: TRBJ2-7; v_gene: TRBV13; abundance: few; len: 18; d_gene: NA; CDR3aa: CASSARDSGGPKSYEQYF; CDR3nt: TGTGCCAGCAGCGCCCGGGACAGCGGGGGCCCTAAAAGCTACGAGCAGTACTTC
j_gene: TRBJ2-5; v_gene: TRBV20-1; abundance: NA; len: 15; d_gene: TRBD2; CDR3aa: CSARPGAGGLETQYF; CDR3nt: TGCAGTGCCCGTCCAGGTGCGGGAGGGTTGGAGACCCAGTACTTC
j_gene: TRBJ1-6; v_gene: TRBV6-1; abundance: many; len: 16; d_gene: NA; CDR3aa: CASKEGGLVYNSPLHF; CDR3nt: TGTGCCAGCAAAGAGGGGGGGCTCGTTTATAATTCACCCCTCCACTTT
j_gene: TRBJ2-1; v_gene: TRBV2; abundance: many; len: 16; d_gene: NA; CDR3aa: CASRLRQVGSYNEQFF; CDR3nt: TGTGCCAGCAGACTTAGACAAGTTGGGTCCTACAATGAGCAGTTCTTC
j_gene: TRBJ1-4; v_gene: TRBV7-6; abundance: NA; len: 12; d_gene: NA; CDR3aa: CASAQSGEKLFF; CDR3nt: TGTGCCAGCGCCCAGTCCGGTGAAAAACTGTTTTTT
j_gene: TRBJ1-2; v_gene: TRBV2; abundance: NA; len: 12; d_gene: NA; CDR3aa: CASSGVGWGYTF; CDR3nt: TGTGCCAGCAGTGGGGTCGGGTGGGGCTACACCTTC
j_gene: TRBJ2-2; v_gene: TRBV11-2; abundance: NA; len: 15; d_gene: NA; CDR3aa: CASTAPGRSTGELFF; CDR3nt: TGTGCCAGCACCGCCCCGGGGCGGAGTACCGGGGAGCTGTTTTTT
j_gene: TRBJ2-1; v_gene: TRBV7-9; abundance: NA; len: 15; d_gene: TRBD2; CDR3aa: CASSLNGGASPEQFF; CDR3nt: TGTGCCAGCAGCCTTAACGGGGGGGCCTCTCCTGAGCAGTTCTTC
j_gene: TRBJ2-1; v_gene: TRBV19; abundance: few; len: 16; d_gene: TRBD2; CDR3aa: CASSARTSGIYNEQFF; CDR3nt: TGTGCCAGTAGTGCGAGGACTAGCGGGATATACAATGAGCAGTTCTTC
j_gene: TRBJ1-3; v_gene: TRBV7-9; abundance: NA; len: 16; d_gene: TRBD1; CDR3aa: CASSQLGTGSGNTIYF; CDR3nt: TGTGCCAGCAGTCAACTCGGGACAGGGTCTGGAAACACCATATATTTT
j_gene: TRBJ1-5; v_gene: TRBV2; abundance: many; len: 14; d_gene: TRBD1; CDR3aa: CASSEVDRSQPQHF; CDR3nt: TGTGCCAGCAGTGAAGTGGACAGGTCACAGCCCCAGCATTTT
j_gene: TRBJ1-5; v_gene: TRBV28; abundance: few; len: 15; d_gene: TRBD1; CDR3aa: CASSGSGTGASTQHF; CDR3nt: TGTGCCAGCAGTGGCTCCGGGACAGGGGCTTCGACCCAGCATTTT
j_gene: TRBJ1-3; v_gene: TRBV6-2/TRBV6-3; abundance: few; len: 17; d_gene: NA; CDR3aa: CASSYSTLGGSGNTIYF; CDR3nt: TGTGCCAGCAGTTACTCGACTCTGGGGGGATCTGGAAACACCATATATTTT
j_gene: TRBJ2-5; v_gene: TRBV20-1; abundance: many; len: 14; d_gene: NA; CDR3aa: CSADQGGVAETQYF; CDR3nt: TGCAGTGCTGACCAGGGGGGAGTGGCCGAGACCCAGTACTTC
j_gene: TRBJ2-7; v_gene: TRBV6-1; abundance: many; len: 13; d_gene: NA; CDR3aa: CASSVEGSYEQYF; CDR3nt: TGTGCCAGCAGTGTGGAGGGATCTTACGAGCAGTACTTC
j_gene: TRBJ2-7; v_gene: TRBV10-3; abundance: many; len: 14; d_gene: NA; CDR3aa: CATMGSSSSYEQYF; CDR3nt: TGTGCCACCATGGGTAGTTCCAGCTCCTACGAGCAGTACTTC
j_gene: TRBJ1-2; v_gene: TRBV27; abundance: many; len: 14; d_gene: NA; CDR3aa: CASSLPTVDYGYTF; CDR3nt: TGTGCCAGCAGTTTACCCACAGTGGACTATGGCTACACCTTC
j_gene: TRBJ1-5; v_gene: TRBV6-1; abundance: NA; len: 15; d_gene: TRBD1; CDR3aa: CASSSGQGDNQPQHF; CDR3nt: TGTGCCAGCAGCTCGGGACAGGGGGACAATCAGCCCCAGCATTTT
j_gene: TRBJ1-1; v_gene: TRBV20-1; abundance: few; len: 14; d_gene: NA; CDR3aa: CSALTALSNTEAFF; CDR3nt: TGCAGTGCTTTGACCGCCCTTTCGAACACTGAAGCTTTCTTT
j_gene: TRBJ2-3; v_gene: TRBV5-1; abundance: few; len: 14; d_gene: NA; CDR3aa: CASSLSSTTDTQYF; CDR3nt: TGCGCCAGCAGCTTGAGCAGCACCACAGATACGCAGTATTTT
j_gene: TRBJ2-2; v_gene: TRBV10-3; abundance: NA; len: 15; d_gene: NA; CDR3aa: CAISETSRATGELFF; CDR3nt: TGTGCCATCAGTGAGACTTCCAGGGCCACCGGGGAGCTGTTTTTT
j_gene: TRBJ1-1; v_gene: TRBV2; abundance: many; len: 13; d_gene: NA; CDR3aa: CASSEQLNTEAFF; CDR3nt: TGTGCCAGCAGTGAACAATTGAACACTGAAGCTTTCTTT
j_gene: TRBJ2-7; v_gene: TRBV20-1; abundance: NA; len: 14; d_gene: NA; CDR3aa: CSARPLDRPYGQYF; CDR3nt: TGCAGTGCTAGACCCTTGGACCGTCCCTACGGGCAGTACTTC
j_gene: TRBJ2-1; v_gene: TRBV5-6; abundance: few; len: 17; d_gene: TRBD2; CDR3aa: CASSPRLAGGGYNEQFF; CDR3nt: TGTGCCAGCAGTCCCAGACTAGCGGGGGGCGGGTACAATGAGCAGTTCTTC
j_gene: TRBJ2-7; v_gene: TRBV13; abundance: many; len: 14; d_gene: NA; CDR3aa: CASSPTGPAYEQYF; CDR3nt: TGTGCCAGCAGCCCAACGGGACCGGCCTACGAGCAGTACTTC
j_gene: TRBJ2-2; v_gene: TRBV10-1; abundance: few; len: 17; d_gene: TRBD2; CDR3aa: CASSQTSGSLGAGELFF; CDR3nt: TGCGCCAGCAGCCAGACTAGCGGGAGTCTAGGCGCCGGGGAGCTGTTTTTT
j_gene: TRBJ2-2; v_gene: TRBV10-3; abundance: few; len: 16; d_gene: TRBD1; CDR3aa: CAISGAGTGLTGELFF; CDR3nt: TGTGCCATCAGTGGGGCCGGGACAGGTCTAACCGGGGAGCTGTTTTTT